Listed below are T cell receptor beta chains from one sample, sequenced in a study of cytomegalovirus exposure and HLA in healthy donors. The table came from immunoSEQ multiplex PCR; TCRdb's copy has only in-frame clones and leaves some out. The repertoire holds some 100,000 clones, with about 70% as singletons. Sequenced material: PBMCs. The receptor source for this set is a woman aged 40 to 55 in good health and CMV-seronegative. CDR3s include the opening cysteine and the closing phenylalanine or tryptophan. Fields, in order: clone size, V gene, D gene, J gene, CDR3 DNA, CDR3 protein. The D gene is left open where the match is weak. Clone size appears in some rows only: once, few, many, or a class for an expanded clone.

>-|TRBV5-1|TRBD2|TRBJ2-7
TGCGCCAGCGGGGGACTAGCGGGATCGACCTACGAGCAGTACTTC
CASGGLAGSTYEQYF
>few|TRBV5-4|TRBD2|TRBJ2-3
TGTGCCAGCAGCTTGGTGGCTAGCGGGGAATCTACGCAGTATTTT
CASSLVASGESTQYF
>-|TRBV6-1|-|TRBJ2-3
TGTGCCAGCAGTGAAGTCGGGACACTCACAGATACGCAGTATTTT
CASSEVGTLTDTQYF
>few|TRBV4-1|TRBD2|TRBJ2-1
TGCGCCAGCAGCCAAGAAGGGACTAGCGGGAGCAATGAGCAGTTCTTC
CASSQEGTSGSNEQFF
>few|TRBV6-4|-|TRBJ2-2
TGTGCCAGCCGGGGACTTCCTAACACCGGGGAGCTGTTTTTT
CASRGLPNTGELFF
>few|TRBV29-1|-|TRBJ2-7
TGCAGCGTTGGTAGCTACGAGCAGTACTTC
CSVGSYEQYF
>few|TRBV7-2|TRBD2|TRBJ2-7
TGTGCCAGCAGCTTATTTGGTAGCGGGGTTTTTAACGAGCAGTACTTC
CASSLFGSGVFNEQYF
>-|TRBV28|TRBD1|TRBJ1-2
TGTGCCAGCAGTCACGGGACAGGACTTTATGGCTACACCTTC
CASSHGTGLYGYTF
>-|TRBV7-3|TRBD2|TRBJ2-1
TGTGCCAGCAGCGCCCCCGGGAGGGCCAGTTTACATGAGCAGTTCTTC
CASSAPGRASLHEQFF
>few|TRBV14|-|TRBJ1-3
TGTGCCAGCAGCCGTGACGTCGTGACTTACTCTGGAAACACCATATATTTT
CASSRDVVTYSGNTIYF
>once|TRBV28|TRBD1|TRBJ2-4
TGTGCCAGCAGTTTATATAGGACAGGGGCCCTAGCCAAAAACATTCAGTACTTC
CASSLYRTGALAKNIQYF
>few|TRBV7-9|-|TRBJ2-7
TGTGCCAGCAATAGTGGGGCAGGTAACAGTCCCGGGGAGCAGTACTTC
CASNSGAGNSPGEQYF
>medium-sized|TRBV6-4|-|TRBJ2-6
TGTGCCAGCAGCGAACAGGGCTCTGGGGCCAACGTCCTGACTTTC
CASSEQGSGANVLTF
>-|TRBV7-9|-|TRBJ2-2
TGTGCCAGCAGTAGACCCAGGGTTCGTGACACCGGGGAGCTGTTTTTT
CASSRPRVRDTGELFF
>-|TRBV4-1|-|TRBJ1-1
TGCGCCAGCAGCCAACCCGTTGAGGGCAGGAACACTGAAGCTTTCTTT
CASSQPVEGRNTEAFF
>-|TRBV6-1|-|TRBJ2-7
TGTGCCAGCAGGAACGATCTACCCGGGGCCTACGAGCAGTACTTC
CASRNDLPGAYEQYF
>few|TRBV27|-|TRBJ2-5
TGTGCCAGCAGATTCGGAGGGACCCAGTACTTC
CASRFGGTQYF
>-|TRBV27|TRBD1|TRBJ1-2
TGTGCCAGCAGTCGACAGGGGGCAGGCTATGGCTACACCTTC
CASSRQGAGYGYTF
>-|TRBV30|-|TRBJ1-3
TGTGCCTGGAGTTGGGGGGATGGAAACACCATATATTTT
CAWSWGDGNTIYF
>-|TRBV7-9|TRBD1|TRBJ1-2
TGTGCCAGCAGCCTAGTGGCAGGGGGCGATGGCTACACCTTC
CASSLVAGGDGYTF
>-|TRBV5-1|TRBD1|TRBJ1-1
TGCGCCAGCAGCTGGGACAGGGGGAACACTGAAGCTTTCTTT
CASSWDRGNTEAFF
>-|TRBV7-9|-|TRBJ2-3
TGTTCCAGCGAGGCGTACACAGATACGCAGTATTTT
CSSEAYTDTQYF
>-|TRBV10-3|TRBD1|TRBJ2-1
TGTGCCATCAGTGAGTCGAACCGGGACAGGGGTGGCAATGAGCAGTTCTTC
CAISESNRDRGGNEQFF
>-|TRBV7-2|-|TRBJ1-1
TGTGCCAGCAGCTTACAGGGAAGAGGGGGTAACACTGAAGCTTTCTTT
CASSLQGRGGNTEAFF
>-|TRBV5-1|TRBD1|TRBJ1-1
TGCGCCAGCAGCTTGCCCCCGGACAGGGCGAGGGACACTGAAGCTTTCTTT
CASSLPPDRARDTEAFF
>-|TRBV14|TRBD2|TRBJ2-1
TGTGCCAGCAGCCAAGAATCGGCGGGAGGTTCCTACAATGAGCAGTTCTTC
CASSQESAGGSYNEQFF
>-|TRBV6-1|TRBD2|TRBJ2-1
TGTGCCAGCAGTGAAGCTCGCGGGAGAGGCAATGAGCAGTTCTTC
CASSEARGRGNEQFF
>-|TRBV7-9|TRBD1|TRBJ2-7
TGTGCCAGCAGTGAGGGACAGGGTCTAATCTACGAGCAGTACTTC
CASSEGQGLIYEQYF
>-|TRBV2|-|TRBJ2-7
TGTGCCAGCAGTAAACAGGTCTCCCACGAGCAGTACTTC
CASSKQVSHEQYF